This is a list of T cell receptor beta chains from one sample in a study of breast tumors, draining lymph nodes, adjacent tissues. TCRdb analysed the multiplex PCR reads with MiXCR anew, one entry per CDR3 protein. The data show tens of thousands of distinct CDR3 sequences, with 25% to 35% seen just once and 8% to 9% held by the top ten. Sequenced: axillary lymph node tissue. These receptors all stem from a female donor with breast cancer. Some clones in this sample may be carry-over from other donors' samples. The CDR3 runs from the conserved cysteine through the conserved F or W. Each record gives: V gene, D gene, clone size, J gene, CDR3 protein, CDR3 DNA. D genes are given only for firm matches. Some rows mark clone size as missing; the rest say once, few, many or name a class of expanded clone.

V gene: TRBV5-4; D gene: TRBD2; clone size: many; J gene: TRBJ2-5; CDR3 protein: CATRASGNLVGWETQYF; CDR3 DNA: TGTGCTACCCGGGCTAGCGGGAACCTGGTAGGGTGGGAGACCCAGTACTTC
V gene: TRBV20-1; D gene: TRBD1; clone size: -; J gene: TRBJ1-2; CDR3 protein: CSARLGGQHNYGYTF; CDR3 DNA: TGCAGTGCTAGACTCGGGGGACAGCATAACTATGGCTACACCTTC
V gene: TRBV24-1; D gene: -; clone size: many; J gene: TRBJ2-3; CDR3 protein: CATSEPGIRGSLTDTQYF; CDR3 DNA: TGTGCCACCAGTGAGCCGGGAATCAGAGGATCGCTCACAGATACGCAGTATTTT
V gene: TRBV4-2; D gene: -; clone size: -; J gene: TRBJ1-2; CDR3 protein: CASSQGANSNYGYTF; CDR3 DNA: TGTGCCAGCAGCCAAGGGGCGAATTCTAACTATGGCTACACCTTC
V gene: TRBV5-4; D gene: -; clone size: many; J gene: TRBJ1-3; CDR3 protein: CASSPGPSSGNTIYF; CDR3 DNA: TGTGCCAGCAGCCCCGGTCCTAGCTCTGGAAACACCATATATTTT
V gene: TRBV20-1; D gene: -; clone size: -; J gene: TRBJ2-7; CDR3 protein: CGARGRDNYAQYF; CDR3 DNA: TGCGGTGCTAGGGGCCGGGACAACTACGCGCAGTACTTC
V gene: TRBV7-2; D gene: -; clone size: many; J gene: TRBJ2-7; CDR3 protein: CARGTRDSSYEQYF; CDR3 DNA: TGTGCCAGAGGGACTCGGGACAGTTCCTACGAGCAGTACTTC
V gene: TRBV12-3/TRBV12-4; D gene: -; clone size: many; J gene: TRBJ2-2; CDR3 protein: CASSFLPKDPGELFF; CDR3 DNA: TGTGCCAGCAGTTTTCTTCCCAAGGACCCCGGGGAGCTGTTTTTT
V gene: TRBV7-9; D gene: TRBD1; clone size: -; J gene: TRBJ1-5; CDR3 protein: CASSYRTGDQPQHF; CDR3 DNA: TGTGCCAGCAGCTACCGGACAGGGGATCAGCCCCAGCATTTT
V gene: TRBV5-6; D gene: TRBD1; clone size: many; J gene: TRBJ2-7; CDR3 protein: CASSWDRVHEQYF; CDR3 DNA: TGTGCCAGCAGCTGGGACAGGGTGCACGAGCAGTACTTC
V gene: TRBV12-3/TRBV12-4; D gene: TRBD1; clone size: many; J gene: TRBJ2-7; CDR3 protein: CASSLTPGTGKSYEQYF; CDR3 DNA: TGTGCCAGCAGTTTGACCCCCGGGACAGGGAAGTCCTACGAGCAGTACTTC
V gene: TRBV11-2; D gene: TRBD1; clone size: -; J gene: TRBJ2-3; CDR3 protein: CAGSLGTGADTQYF; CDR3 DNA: TGTGCCGGCAGCTTAGGGACAGGGGCAGATACGCAGTATTTT
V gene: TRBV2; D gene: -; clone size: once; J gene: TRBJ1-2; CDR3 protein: CASVRSGSGYTF; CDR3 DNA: TGTGCCAGCGTTAGGTCAGGTTCAGGCTACACCTTC
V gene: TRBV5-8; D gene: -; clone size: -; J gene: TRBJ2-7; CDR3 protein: CASSLGGSEQYF; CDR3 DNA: TGTGCCAGCAGCTTGGGGGGATCCGAGCAGTACTTC
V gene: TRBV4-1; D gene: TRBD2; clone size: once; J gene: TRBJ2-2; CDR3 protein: CASSPGGGGGNTGELFF; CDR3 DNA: TGCGCCAGCAGCCCCGGCGGGGGGGGTGGAAACACCGGGGAGCTGTTTTTT
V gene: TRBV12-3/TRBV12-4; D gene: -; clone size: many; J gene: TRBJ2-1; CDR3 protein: CASSPRTWRANEQFF; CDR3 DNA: TGTGCCAGCAGTCCAAGGACTTGGCGAGCCAATGAGCAGTTCTTC
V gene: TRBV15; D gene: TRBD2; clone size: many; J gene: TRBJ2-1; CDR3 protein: CATSSPLAGVYNEQFF; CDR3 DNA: TGTGCCACCAGCAGCCCACTAGCGGGAGTCTACAATGAGCAGTTCTTC
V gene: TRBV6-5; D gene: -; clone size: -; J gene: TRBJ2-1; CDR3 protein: CASSLYPGVPDNEQFF; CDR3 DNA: TGTGCCAGCAGTTTATACCCAGGGGTCCCTGACAATGAGCAGTTCTTC
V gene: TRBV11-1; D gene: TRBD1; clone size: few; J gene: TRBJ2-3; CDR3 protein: CASSPQPPTGGITDTQYF; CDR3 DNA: TGTGCCAGCAGCCCACAACCTCCGACAGGGGGCATCACAGATACGCAGTATTTT
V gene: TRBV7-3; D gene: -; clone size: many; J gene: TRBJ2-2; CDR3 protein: CASSFGREERELFF; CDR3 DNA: TGTGCCAGCAGCTTCGGCAGGGAGGAAAGGGAGCTGTTTTTT
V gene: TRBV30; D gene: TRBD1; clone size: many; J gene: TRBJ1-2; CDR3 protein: CAWTTRQGAVGYTF; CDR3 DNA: TGTGCCTGGACCACACGGCAGGGGGCAGTTGGCTACACCTTC
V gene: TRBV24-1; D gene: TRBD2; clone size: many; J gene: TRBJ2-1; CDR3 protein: CATSEKPGLAFNEQFF; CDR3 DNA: TGTGCCACCAGTGAAAAACCGGGACTAGCGTTCAATGAGCAGTTCTTC
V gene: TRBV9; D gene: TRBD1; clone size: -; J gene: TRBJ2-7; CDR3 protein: CASSVGQMRGQYF; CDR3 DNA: TGCGCCAGCAGCGTGGGACAGATGCGCGGGCAGTACTTC
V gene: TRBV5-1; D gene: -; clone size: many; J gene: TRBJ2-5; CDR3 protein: CASSLTPSETQYF; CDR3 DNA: TGCGCCAGCAGCTTAACGCCATCAGAGACCCAGTACTTC
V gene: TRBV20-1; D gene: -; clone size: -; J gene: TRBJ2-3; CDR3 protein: CSARKRRGGENTDTQYF; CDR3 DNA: TGCAGTGCTAGAAAAAGGAGGGGGGGGGAGAACACAGATACGCAGTATTTT
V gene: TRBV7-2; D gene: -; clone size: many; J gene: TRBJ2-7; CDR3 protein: CASSPGRTGYEQYF; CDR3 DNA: TGTGCCAGCAGCCCAGGACGGACTGGCTACGAGCAGTACTTC
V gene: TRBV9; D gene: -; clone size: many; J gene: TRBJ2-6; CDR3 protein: CASRDSLEGANVLTF; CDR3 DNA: TGTGCCAGCAGAGACAGCTTGGAGGGGGCCAACGTCCTGACTTTC
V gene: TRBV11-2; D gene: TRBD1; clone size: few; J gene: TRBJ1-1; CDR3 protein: CASSLLDRGHTEAFF; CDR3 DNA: TGTGCCAGCAGCTTATTGGACAGGGGGCACACTGAAGCTTTCTTT
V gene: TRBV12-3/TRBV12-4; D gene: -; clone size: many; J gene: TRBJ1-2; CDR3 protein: CASSRNTGSNYGYTF; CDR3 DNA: TGTGCCAGCAGCCGAAACACGGGGTCTAACTATGGCTACACCTTC
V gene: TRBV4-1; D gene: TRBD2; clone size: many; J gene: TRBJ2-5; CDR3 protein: CASSLRERERGETQYF; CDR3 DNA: TGCGCCAGCAGCCTACGGGAGCGGGAGAGAGGCGAGACCCAGTACTTC
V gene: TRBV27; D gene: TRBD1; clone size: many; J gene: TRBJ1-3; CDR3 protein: CASSSRGSPSGNTIYF; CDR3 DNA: TGTGCCAGCAGTTCCAGGGGGAGCCCCTCTGGAAACACCATATATTTT
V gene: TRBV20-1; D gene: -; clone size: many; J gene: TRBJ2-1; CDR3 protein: CSAREPKSWEQFF; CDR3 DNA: TGCAGTGCTAGAGAGCCGAAGTCGTGGGAGCAGTTCTTC
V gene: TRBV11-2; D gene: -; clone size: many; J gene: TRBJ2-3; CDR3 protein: CASSLTSGGTDTQYF; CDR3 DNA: TGTGCCAGCAGCCTTACCTCAGGCGGCACAGATACGCAGTATTTT
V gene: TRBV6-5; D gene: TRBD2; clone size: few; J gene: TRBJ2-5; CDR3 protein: CASSHSPSGLETQYF; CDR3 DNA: TGTGCCAGCAGTCACTCTCCTAGCGGGCTTGAGACCCAGTACTTC
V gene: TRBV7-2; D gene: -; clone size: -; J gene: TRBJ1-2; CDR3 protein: CASSLGFINYGYTF; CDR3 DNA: TGTGCCAGCAGCTTGGGATTCATTAACTATGGCTACACCTTC
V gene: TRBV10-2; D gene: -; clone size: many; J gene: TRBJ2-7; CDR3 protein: CASSGSSYEQYF; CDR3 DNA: TGCGCCAGCAGCGGAAGCTCCTACGAGCAGTACTTC
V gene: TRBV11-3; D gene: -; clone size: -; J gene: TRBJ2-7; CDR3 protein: CASSLGGVSSSYEQYF; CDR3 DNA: TGTGCCAGCAGCTTAGGCGGGGTGTCGTCCTCCTACGAGCAGTACTTC
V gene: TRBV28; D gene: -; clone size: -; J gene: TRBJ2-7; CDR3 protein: CASSLTATTPYEQYF; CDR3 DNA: TGTGCCAGCAGTTTAACGGCAACAACCCCCTACGAGCAGTACTTC
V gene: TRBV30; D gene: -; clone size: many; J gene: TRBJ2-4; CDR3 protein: CAWSEGLAKNIQYF; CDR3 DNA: TGTGCCTGGAGCGAGGGACTAGCCAAAAACATTCAGTACTTC
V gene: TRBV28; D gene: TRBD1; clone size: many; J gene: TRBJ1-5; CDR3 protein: CASSSRQGQRQPQHF; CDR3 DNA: TGTGCCAGCAGTTCCCGACAGGGGCAACGTCAGCCCCAGCATTTT
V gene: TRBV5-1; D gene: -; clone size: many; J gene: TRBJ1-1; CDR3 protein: CASSFDGNTEAFF; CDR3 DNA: TGCGCCAGCAGCTTCGACGGGAACACTGAAGCTTTCTTT
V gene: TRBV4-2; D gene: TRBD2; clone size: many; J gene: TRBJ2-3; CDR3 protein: CASSQGLAGVGDTQYF; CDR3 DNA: TGTGCCAGCAGCCAAGGACTAGCGGGAGTAGGGGATACGCAGTATTTT
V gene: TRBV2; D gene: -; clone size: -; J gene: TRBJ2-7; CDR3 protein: CASRFRGPINYEQYF; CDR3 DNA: TGTGCCAGCCGGTTTAGGGGTCCGATTAACTATGAGCAGTACTTC
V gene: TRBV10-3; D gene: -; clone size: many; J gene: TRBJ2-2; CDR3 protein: CANPGGTGELFF; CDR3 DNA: TGTGCCAACCCCGGTGGCACCGGGGAGCTGTTTTTT
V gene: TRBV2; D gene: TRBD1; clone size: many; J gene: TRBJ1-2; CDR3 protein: CASSQGGRGYTF; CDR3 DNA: TGTGCCAGCAGTCAGGGGGGTAGGGGCTACACCTTC
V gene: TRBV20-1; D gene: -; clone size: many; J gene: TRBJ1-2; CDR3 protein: CSAREDGGGYGYTF; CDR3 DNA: TGCAGTGCTAGAGAGGATGGGGGTGGCTATGGCTACACCTTC
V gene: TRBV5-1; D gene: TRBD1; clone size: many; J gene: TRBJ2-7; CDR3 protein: CASSGRTGGDSKQYF; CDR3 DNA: TGCGCCAGCAGCGGTCGGACAGGGGGGGACAGCAAGCAGTACTTC
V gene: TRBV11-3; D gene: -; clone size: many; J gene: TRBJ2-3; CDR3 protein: CASSNRGGTDTQYF; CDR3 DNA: TGTGCCAGCAGCAATAGGGGGGGCACAGATACGCAGTATTTT
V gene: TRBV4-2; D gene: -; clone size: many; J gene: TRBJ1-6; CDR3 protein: CASSRDANSPLHF; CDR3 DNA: TGTGCCAGCAGCCGGGACGCGAATTCACCCCTCCACTTT
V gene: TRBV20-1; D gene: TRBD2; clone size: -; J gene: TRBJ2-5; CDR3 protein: CSAARASGFSETQHF; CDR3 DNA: TGCAGTGCAGCCCGGGCTAGCGGGTTCTCGGAGACCCAGCACTTC
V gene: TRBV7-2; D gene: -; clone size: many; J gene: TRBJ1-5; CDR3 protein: CASSLGRDYNQPQHF; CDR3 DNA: TGTGCCAGCAGCTTAGGCAGAGATTACAATCAGCCCCAGCATTTT
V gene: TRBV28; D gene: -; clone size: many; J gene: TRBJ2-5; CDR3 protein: CASRQSRETQYF; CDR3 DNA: TGTGCCAGCAGACAAAGCCGAGAGACCCAGTACTTC
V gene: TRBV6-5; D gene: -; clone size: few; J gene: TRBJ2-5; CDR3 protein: CASSPDSKTQYF; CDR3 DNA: TGTGCCAGCAGTCCCGATTCGAAGACCCAGTACTTC
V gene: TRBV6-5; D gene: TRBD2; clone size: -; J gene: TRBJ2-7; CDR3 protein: CASSLGLANYEQYF; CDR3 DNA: TGTGCCAGCAGTCTCGGACTAGCGAACTACGAGCAGTACTTC
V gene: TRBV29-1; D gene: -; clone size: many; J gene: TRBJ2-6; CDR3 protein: CSVEVLGKVNGANVLTF; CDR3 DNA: TGCAGCGTTGAAGTCTTGGGCAAGGTGAACGGGGCCAACGTCCTGACTTTC
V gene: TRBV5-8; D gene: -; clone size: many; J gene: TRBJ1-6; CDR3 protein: CASADGNSPLHF; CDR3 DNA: TGTGCCAGCGCCGATGGGAATTCACCCCTCCACTTT
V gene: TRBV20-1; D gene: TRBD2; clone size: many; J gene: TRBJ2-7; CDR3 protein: CSARDRTSGMYEQYF; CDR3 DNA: TGCAGTGCTAGAGATCGGACTAGCGGGATGTACGAGCAGTACTTC
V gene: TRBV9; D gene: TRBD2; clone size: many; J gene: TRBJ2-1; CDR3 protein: CASSVALAGETGQFF; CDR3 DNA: TGTGCCAGCAGCGTGGCCCTAGCGGGAGAGACTGGGCAGTTCTTC